This is a list of T cell receptor beta chains from one sample in a study of blood T cell repertoires in COVID-19. Method: immunoSEQ multiplex PCR; TCRdb's copy keeps in-frame clones and lacks some. The sample consists of over 14,000 clones, around 88% of them appearing once. Specimen: peripheral blood. The receptors come from a human donor in a cohort sampled during active COVID-19. Both conserved end residues are part of each CDR3. A D gene is named only where the DNA matches it firmly. Clone size is given for some rows only: seen once, a few or many times, or a class if the clone is expanded.

d_call: TRBD2
j_call: TRBJ2-1
clone_size: NA
v_call: TRBV7-8
cdr3_nt: TGTGCCAGCAGCCCGGTTAGGAGGGGCGGGAGCGACTACAATGAGCAGTTCTTC
cdr3_aa: CASSPVRRGGSDYNEQFF

d_call: NA
j_call: TRBJ2-5
clone_size: NA
v_call: TRBV12-2
cdr3_nt: TGTGCAAGTCGCTTAGCTTCCGGGACTAGCGGAAAAGAGACCCAGTACTTC
cdr3_aa: CASRLASGTSGKETQYF

d_call: NA
j_call: TRBJ1-2
clone_size: NA
v_call: TRBV28
cdr3_nt: TGTGCCAGCAGGGCGGATACACGGGGCTACACCTTC
cdr3_aa: CASRADTRGYTF

d_call: NA
j_call: TRBJ1-5
clone_size: NA
v_call: TRBV24-1
cdr3_nt: TGTGCCACCAGTGATCGAGGACAGTATAGCAATCAGCCCCAGCATTTT
cdr3_aa: CATSDRGQYSNQPQHF

d_call: TRBD2
j_call: TRBJ2-3
clone_size: once
v_call: TRBV30
cdr3_nt: TGTGCCTGGAAAGCGGGAGGGGGGACTAGCACAGATACGCAGTATTTT
cdr3_aa: CAWKAGGGTSTDTQYF

d_call: TRBD2
j_call: TRBJ2-7
clone_size: NA
v_call: TRBV3-1/TRBV3-2
cdr3_nt: TGTGCCAGCAGTGAGGCTAGCGGGTGGACCTACGAGCAGTACTTC
cdr3_aa: CASSEASGWTYEQYF

d_call: TRBD2
j_call: TRBJ2-7
clone_size: NA
v_call: TRBV10-3
cdr3_nt: TGTGCCATCAGTGAGTATAGCGGGGGCTTCTCCTACGAGCAGTACTTC
cdr3_aa: CAISEYSGGFSYEQYF

d_call: TRBD1
j_call: TRBJ2-5
clone_size: NA
v_call: TRBV5-4
cdr3_nt: TGTGCCAGCAGCTCGACAGGGGGGGGAGAGACCCAGTACTTC
cdr3_aa: CASSSTGGGETQYF

d_call: NA
j_call: TRBJ2-7
clone_size: NA
v_call: TRBV19
cdr3_nt: TGTGCCAGTAGTATCGGGAGAGGCTACGAGCAGTACTTC
cdr3_aa: CASSIGRGYEQYF

d_call: TRBD1
j_call: TRBJ2-2
clone_size: NA
v_call: TRBV5-1
cdr3_nt: TGCGCCAGCAGCTTGGCCGGGACAGGGGGTTCCACCGGGGAGCTGTTTTTT
cdr3_aa: CASSLAGTGGSTGELFF

d_call: NA
j_call: TRBJ2-6
clone_size: NA
v_call: TRBV5-1
cdr3_nt: TGCGCCAGCAGCTTGGAGGCGGGATCTGGGGCCAACGTCCTGACTTTC
cdr3_aa: CASSLEAGSGANVLTF

d_call: NA
j_call: TRBJ1-2
clone_size: NA
v_call: TRBV15
cdr3_nt: TGTGCCACTAACCTCAACCCAGGGGCGGGCTATGGCTACACCTTC
cdr3_aa: CATNLNPGAGYGYTF

d_call: TRBD1
j_call: TRBJ2-7
clone_size: NA
v_call: TRBV6-5
cdr3_nt: TGTGCCAGCAGGGGACAGCGGCCGTCCTACGAGCAGTACTTC
cdr3_aa: CASRGQRPSYEQYF

d_call: NA
j_call: TRBJ1-3
clone_size: few
v_call: TRBV18
cdr3_nt: TGTGCCAGCTCACCCGCGGCTCAACGGAACACCATATATTTT
cdr3_aa: CASSPAAQRNTIYF

d_call: NA
j_call: TRBJ1-3
clone_size: NA
v_call: TRBV28
cdr3_nt: TGTGCCAGCAGTTTATTTGGAGCTGGAAACACCATATATTTT
cdr3_aa: CASSLFGAGNTIYF

d_call: NA
j_call: TRBJ1-5
clone_size: NA
v_call: TRBV5-8
cdr3_nt: TGTGCCAGCAGCTTGGGGGGCCCCATCTCCCAGCATTTT
cdr3_aa: CASSLGGPISQHF

d_call: NA
j_call: TRBJ2-3
clone_size: NA
v_call: TRBV29-1
cdr3_nt: TGCAGCGCCCGAGGGGCGGGAACAGATACGCAGTATTTT
cdr3_aa: CSARGAGTDTQYF

d_call: TRBD2
j_call: TRBJ2-3
clone_size: NA
v_call: TRBV18
cdr3_nt: TGTGCCAGCTCGCCACTAGCGGGCCCCGCAGATACGCAGTATTTT
cdr3_aa: CASSPLAGPADTQYF

d_call: TRBD2
j_call: TRBJ2-1
clone_size: NA
v_call: TRBV4-1
cdr3_nt: TGCGCCAGCAGCCAGGGACTAGCGGTTCTCTCCTACAATGAGCAGTTCTTC
cdr3_aa: CASSQGLAVLSYNEQFF

d_call: TRBD2
j_call: TRBJ2-1
clone_size: few
v_call: TRBV28
cdr3_nt: TGTGCCACCATGGGACTAGCGGGAGGGTCCTACAATGAGCAGTTCTTC
cdr3_aa: CATMGLAGGSYNEQFF

d_call: NA
j_call: TRBJ1-4
clone_size: NA
v_call: TRBV19
cdr3_nt: TGTGCCAGTAGTTTAACAGGCACCCTCGGCGGTGAAAAACTGTTTTTT
cdr3_aa: CASSLTGTLGGEKLFF

d_call: NA
j_call: TRBJ2-5
clone_size: NA
v_call: TRBV7-3
cdr3_nt: TGTGCCAGCAGCATGCGGGGGAACAAGGGGGAAGAGACCCAGTACTTC
cdr3_aa: CASSMRGNKGEETQYF

d_call: TRBD1
j_call: TRBJ1-4
clone_size: NA
v_call: TRBV7-6
cdr3_nt: TGTGCCAGCAGCTTAGCCCAGGGGGCTCGGGATGAAAAACTGTTTTTT
cdr3_aa: CASSLAQGARDEKLFF

d_call: NA
j_call: TRBJ2-1
clone_size: NA
v_call: TRBV6-5
cdr3_nt: TGTGCCAGCAAGTGGGGGCGATCCTACAATGAGCAGTTCTTC
cdr3_aa: CASKWGRSYNEQFF

d_call: TRBD1
j_call: TRBJ2-7
clone_size: NA
v_call: TRBV7-2
cdr3_nt: TGTGCCAGCAGCCCTCCCGGGACAGAGTCCTACGAGCAGTACTTC
cdr3_aa: CASSPPGTESYEQYF

d_call: TRBD1
j_call: TRBJ2-4
clone_size: NA
v_call: TRBV11-2
cdr3_nt: TGTGCCAGCAGCCCCACGGACAGGTTTGACATTCAGTACTTC
cdr3_aa: CASSPTDRFDIQYF

d_call: NA
j_call: TRBJ1-1
clone_size: NA
v_call: TRBV19
cdr3_nt: TGTGCCAGTAGTATTAGTCCCGTAAACCGGGACACTGAAGCTTTCTTT
cdr3_aa: CASSISPVNRDTEAFF

d_call: NA
j_call: TRBJ2-3
clone_size: NA
v_call: TRBV2
cdr3_nt: TGTGCCAGCAGTGCCCCCCACGGTCTTGCGGCAACAAAAAGGGATACGCAGTATTTT
cdr3_aa: CASSAPHGLAATKRDTQYF

d_call: TRBD2
j_call: TRBJ2-7
clone_size: NA
v_call: TRBV6-6
cdr3_nt: TGTGCCAGCAGTTACGCGGGAGGGCGCGAGCAGTACTTC
cdr3_aa: CASSYAGGREQYF